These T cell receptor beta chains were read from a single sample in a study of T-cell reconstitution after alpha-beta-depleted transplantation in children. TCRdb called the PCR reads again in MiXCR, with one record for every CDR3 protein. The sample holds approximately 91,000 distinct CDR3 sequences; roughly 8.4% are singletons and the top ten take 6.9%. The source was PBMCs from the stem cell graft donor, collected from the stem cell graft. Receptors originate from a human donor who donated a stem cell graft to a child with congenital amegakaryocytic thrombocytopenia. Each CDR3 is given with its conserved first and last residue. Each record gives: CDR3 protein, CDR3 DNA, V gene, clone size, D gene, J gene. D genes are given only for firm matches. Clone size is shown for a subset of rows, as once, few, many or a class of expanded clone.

CDR3: CASSLSLAGNNEQFF; DNA: TGTGCCAGCAGCCTCAGTCTAGCGGGGAACAATGAGCAGTTCTTC; V: TRBV12-3/TRBV12-4; size: many; D: TRBD2; J: TRBJ2-1
CDR3: CASSFGQGETGELFF; DNA: TGCGCCAGCAGCTTCGGACAGGGGGAAACCGGGGAGCTGTTTTTT; V: TRBV5-1; size: many; D: TRBD1; J: TRBJ2-2
CDR3: CSAPLAGGRDEQFF; DNA: TGCAGTGCCCCATTAGCGGGAGGGCGGGATGAGCAGTTCTTC; V: TRBV20-1; size: many; D: TRBD2; J: TRBJ2-1
CDR3: CASSRTGTANTEAFF; DNA: TGCGCCAGCAGCCGCACCGGGACAGCCAACACTGAAGCTTTCTTT; V: TRBV5-1; size: many; D: TRBD1; J: TRBJ1-1
CDR3: CASSQLDIWPTGELFF; DNA: TGCGCCAGCAGCCAACTGGACATATGGCCCACCGGGGAGCTGTTTTTT; V: TRBV4-1; size: NA; D: NA; J: TRBJ2-2
CDR3: CSARGESGVTYEQYF; DNA: TGCAGTGCTAGGGGGGAGAGCGGGGTTACCTACGAGCAGTACTTC; V: TRBV20-1; size: many; D: TRBD2; J: TRBJ2-7
CDR3: CASSLSRALGGYTF; DNA: TGTGCCAGCAGTTTATCCCGGGCACTGGGTGGCTACACCTTC; V: TRBV27; size: many; D: NA; J: TRBJ1-2
CDR3: CASSITMTSPVGQFF; DNA: TGTGCCAGTAGTATTACGATGACTAGCCCGGTGGGGCAGTTCTTC; V: TRBV19; size: NA; D: TRBD2; J: TRBJ2-1
CDR3: CASSSPGGSSYEQYF; DNA: TGTGCCAGCAGTTCCCCTGGAGGGTCGAGCTACGAGCAGTACTTC; V: TRBV28; size: many; D: NA; J: TRBJ2-7
CDR3: CASSPSGFGRTDTQYF; DNA: TGTGCCAGCAGCCCTAGCGGGTTTGGGCGGACAGATACGCAGTATTTT; V: TRBV7-2; size: many; D: TRBD2; J: TRBJ2-3
CDR3: CASSLEAGTVNYGYTF; DNA: TGTGCCAGCAGCCTGGAGGCTGGGACAGTTAACTATGGCTACACCTTC; V: TRBV5-5; size: NA; D: TRBD1; J: TRBJ1-2
CDR3: CASSGTSGGPTSTDTQYF; DNA: TGTGCCAGCAGCGGGACTAGCGGGGGACCTACTAGCACAGATACGCAGTATTTT; V: TRBV11-1; size: few; D: TRBD2; J: TRBJ2-3
CDR3: CATSRMPRGSTDTQYF; DNA: TGTGCCACCAGCAGGATGCCCCGGGGTAGCACAGATACGCAGTATTTT; V: TRBV15; size: many; D: NA; J: TRBJ2-3
CDR3: CASSLNSPHQPQHF; DNA: TGTGCCAGCAGCTTAAACAGTCCCCATCAGCCCCAGCATTTT; V: TRBV7-2; size: many; D: NA; J: TRBJ1-5
CDR3: CASSWGRATDTQYF; DNA: TGTGCCAGCAGTTGGGGGAGGGCCACAGATACGCAGTATTTT; V: TRBV27; size: many; D: TRBD2; J: TRBJ2-3
CDR3: CSARTDSYEQYF; DNA: TGCAGTGCCAGGACGGATTCCTACGAGCAGTACTTC; V: TRBV20-1; size: few; D: NA; J: TRBJ2-7
CDR3: CATSDRDRGDPGELFF; DNA: TGTGCCACCAGTGACAGGGACAGGGGGGATCCCGGGGAGCTGTTTTTT; V: TRBV24-1; size: NA; D: TRBD1; J: TRBJ2-2
CDR3: CASSFFPPDSGANVLTF; DNA: TGCGCCAGCAGCTTTTTCCCTCCAGACTCTGGGGCCAACGTCCTGACTTTC; V: TRBV5-1; size: many; D: NA; J: TRBJ2-6
CDR3: CASRGLAESSYEQYF; DNA: TGTGCCAGCAGAGGGCTGGCCGAAAGCTCCTACGAGCAGTACTTC; V: TRBV28; size: many; D: NA; J: TRBJ2-7
CDR3: CSGGGSGDTEAFF; DNA: TGCAGTGGGGGGGGGTCTGGGGATACTGAAGCTTTCTTT; V: TRBV20-1; size: many; D: NA; J: TRBJ1-1
CDR3: CSARAWGFHNEQFF; DNA: TGCAGTGCTAGAGCCTGGGGCTTTCACAATGAGCAGTTCTTC; V: TRBV20-1; size: many; D: NA; J: TRBJ2-1
CDR3: CSALPNSGSPYSNQPQHF; DNA: TGCAGTGCTCTGCCCAACAGCGGATCCCCTTATAGCAATCAGCCCCAGCATTTT; V: TRBV20-1; size: NA; D: NA; J: TRBJ1-5
CDR3: CSAPRSWEDWDTQYF; DNA: TGCAGTGCCCCAAGGAGCTGGGAGGATTGGGATACGCAGTATTTT; V: TRBV20-1; size: many; D: NA; J: TRBJ2-3
CDR3: CATSRGTGQSGELFF; DNA: TGTGCCACCAGCAGGGGGACGGGGCAGTCCGGGGAGCTGTTTTTT; V: TRBV15; size: many; D: NA; J: TRBJ2-2
CDR3: CASSLDYDTDTQYF; DNA: TGTGCCAGCAGCTTGGACTATGACACAGATACGCAGTATTTT; V: TRBV7-8; size: many; D: NA; J: TRBJ2-3
CDR3: CATSSGAEISGYTF; DNA: TGTGCCACCAGCAGCGGCGCGGAGATTTCCGGCTACACCTTC; V: TRBV15; size: NA; D: NA; J: TRBJ1-2
CDR3: CASSQVGGEAFF; DNA: TGTGCCAGCAGCCAAGTGGGTGGTGAAGCTTTCTTT; V: TRBV3-1; size: NA; D: NA; J: TRBJ1-1
CDR3: CASSLAGQSNTEAFF; DNA: TGCGCCAGCAGCTTGGCGGGACAGTCGAACACTGAAGCTTTCTTT; V: TRBV5-1; size: many; D: TRBD1; J: TRBJ1-1
CDR3: CSARNSLGPDTQYF; DNA: TGCAGTGCTAGAAACAGCCTTGGCCCAGATACGCAGTATTTT; V: TRBV20-1; size: many; D: NA; J: TRBJ2-3
CDR3: CASSFLAGGTYNEQFF; DNA: TGTGCCAGCAGCTTCCTAGCGGGAGGAACCTACAATGAGCAGTTCTTC; V: TRBV11-2; size: many; D: TRBD2; J: TRBJ2-1
CDR3: CASSQDRPAGGAVYLNEQFF; DNA: TGCGCCAGCAGCCAAGACCGCCCAGCGGGGGGGGCCGTGTACTTGAATGAGCAGTTCTTC; V: TRBV4-1; size: NA; D: TRBD2; J: TRBJ2-1
CDR3: CASSPRLGTRSYNEQFF; DNA: TGTGCCAGCAGCCCTCGCCTCGGGACACGATCCTACAATGAGCAGTTCTTC; V: TRBV13; size: NA; D: NA; J: TRBJ2-1